The rows below give T cell receptor beta chains drawn from one sample of a study of cytomegalovirus exposure and HLA in healthy donors. Sequencing used immunoSEQ multiplex PCR; TCRdb keeps in-frame clones, though not all of them. This sample has approximately 160,000 clones, with 64% found just once. The sequencing input was PBMCs. These receptors were taken from a woman aged 25 to 39 in good health and CMV-seropositive. The CDR3 runs from the conserved cysteine through the conserved F or W. A D gene is named only where the DNA matches it firmly. Only some rows state a clone size, as once, few, many or a class for expanded clones.

j_call: TRBJ2-3
clone_size: .
d_call: .
v_call: TRBV5-6
cdr3_nt: TGTGCCAGCACACACGATCTGGATACGCAGTATTTT
cdr3_aa: CASTHDLDTQYF

j_call: TRBJ1-1
clone_size: few
d_call: TRBD1
v_call: TRBV2
cdr3_nt: TGTGCCAGCAAGCAGGGGGTTATGACTGAAGCTTTCTTT
cdr3_aa: CASKQGVMTEAFF

j_call: TRBJ1-4
clone_size: few
d_call: .
v_call: TRBV19
cdr3_nt: TGTGCCAGCCGCATAGACAGGAATCAGCAAAAACTGTTTTTT
cdr3_aa: CASRIDRNQQKLFF

j_call: TRBJ2-4
clone_size: .
d_call: TRBD1
v_call: TRBV25-1
cdr3_nt: TGTGCCAGCAGTGTTAGGGGACAGAAAAACATTCAGTACTTC
cdr3_aa: CASSVRGQKNIQYF

j_call: TRBJ2-7
clone_size: .
d_call: .
v_call: TRBV6-1
cdr3_nt: TGTGCCAGCAAGCCGGGACTTGGGTCCTACGAGCAGTACTTC
cdr3_aa: CASKPGLGSYEQYF

j_call: TRBJ1-1
clone_size: .
d_call: .
v_call: TRBV19
cdr3_nt: TGTGCCAGTAGTAACGGGGTTTGGATGAACACTGAAGCTTTCTTT
cdr3_aa: CASSNGVWMNTEAFF

j_call: TRBJ1-1
clone_size: .
d_call: .
v_call: TRBV28
cdr3_nt: TGTGCCAGCAGTTTATTTCGTCACCGGGAGGGACTTAACACTGAAGCTTTCTTT
cdr3_aa: CASSLFRHREGLNTEAFF

j_call: TRBJ2-1
clone_size: .
d_call: .
v_call: TRBV6-5
cdr3_nt: TGTGCCAGCAGTTACTCAGGAGGGGAACAGTTCTTC
cdr3_aa: CASSYSGGEQFF

j_call: TRBJ2-7
clone_size: .
d_call: TRBD1
v_call: TRBV5-1
cdr3_nt: TGCGCCAGCAGCCCGGGCCGGGACAGGGTTCCCTACGAGCAGTACTTC
cdr3_aa: CASSPGRDRVPYEQYF

j_call: TRBJ1-4
clone_size: .
d_call: TRBD1
v_call: TRBV30
cdr3_nt: TGTGCCTGGACGGGTAATGGGACAGTGGTGAGGAAACTGTTTTTT
cdr3_aa: CAWTGNGTVVRKLFF

j_call: TRBJ2-1
clone_size: .
d_call: TRBD1
v_call: TRBV4-1
cdr3_nt: TGCGCCAGCAGCCAGCCAGGACAGGGGACGAATGAGCAGTTCTTC
cdr3_aa: CASSQPGQGTNEQFF

j_call: TRBJ1-5
clone_size: .
d_call: .
v_call: TRBV11-3
cdr3_nt: TGTGCCAGCAGCTCCTCCGTAAATCAGCCCCAGCATTTT
cdr3_aa: CASSSSVNQPQHF

j_call: TRBJ2-2
clone_size: .
d_call: .
v_call: TRBV5-1
cdr3_nt: TGCGCCAGCAGCTTGGTAGTCTACCCCACCGGGGAGCTGTTTTTT
cdr3_aa: CASSLVVYPTGELFF

j_call: TRBJ1-2
clone_size: .
d_call: .
v_call: TRBV21-1
cdr3_nt: TGTGCCAGCAGCAAAAGTAAGGAGGGGTCCATAACTAACTATGGCTACACCTTC
cdr3_aa: CASSKSKEGSITNYGYTF

j_call: TRBJ2-7
clone_size: .
d_call: TRBD1
v_call: TRBV15
cdr3_nt: TGTGCCACCAGCAGGGAGACTGGGACAGGGATGTACGAGCAGTACTTC
cdr3_aa: CATSRETGTGMYEQYF

j_call: TRBJ2-1
clone_size: .
d_call: TRBD2
v_call: TRBV7-8
cdr3_nt: TGTGCCAGCAGCTTAAGGACTAGCCCCAGATACAATGAGCAGTTCTTC
cdr3_aa: CASSLRTSPRYNEQFF

j_call: TRBJ2-7
clone_size: once
d_call: TRBD1
v_call: TRBV29-1
cdr3_nt: TGCAGCGTGAGTGGGACAGGGGCCTTATACGAGCAGTACTTC
cdr3_aa: CSVSGTGALYEQYF

j_call: TRBJ1-3
clone_size: .
d_call: .
v_call: TRBV4-1
cdr3_nt: TGCGCCAGCAGCCAAGAAAAGGGAGCAGGAACGACTGGAAACACCATATATTTT
cdr3_aa: CASSQEKGAGTTGNTIYF

j_call: TRBJ2-4
clone_size: .
d_call: .
v_call: TRBV6-6
cdr3_nt: TGTGCCAGCAGTTACTACGGGGGAGCCAAAAACATTCAGTACTTC
cdr3_aa: CASSYYGGAKNIQYF

j_call: TRBJ2-1
clone_size: .
d_call: .
v_call: TRBV11-2
cdr3_nt: TGTGCCAGCAGCTTAGATCTTAGTGAGCAGTTCTTC
cdr3_aa: CASSLDLSEQFF

j_call: TRBJ1-4
clone_size: .
d_call: TRBD1
v_call: TRBV5-1
cdr3_nt: TGCGCCAGCAGCTCTTCCGGGACAGGCCCGTCGGAAAAACTGTTTTTT
cdr3_aa: CASSSSGTGPSEKLFF

j_call: TRBJ2-6
clone_size: .
d_call: TRBD1
v_call: TRBV9
cdr3_nt: TGTGCCAGCAGCCCTAGGACAGGGGGCGCCTTTGGGGCCAACGTCCTGACTTTC
cdr3_aa: CASSPRTGGAFGANVLTF

j_call: TRBJ2-1
clone_size: .
d_call: TRBD2
v_call: TRBV7-3
cdr3_nt: TGTGCCAGCAGCTTAGGGCGGGGGGGAAATGAGCAGTTCTTC
cdr3_aa: CASSLGRGGNEQFF

j_call: TRBJ1-5
clone_size: .
d_call: TRBD1
v_call: TRBV28
cdr3_nt: TGTGCCAGCAGTTGGACAGGGGTAAATCAGCCCCAGCATTTT
cdr3_aa: CASSWTGVNQPQHF

j_call: TRBJ2-7
clone_size: .
d_call: TRBD1
v_call: TRBV7-3
cdr3_nt: TGTGCCAGCAGCTTCGCTCCGGGACAGGGGGCCTACGAGCAGTACTTC
cdr3_aa: CASSFAPGQGAYEQYF

j_call: TRBJ2-1
clone_size: .
d_call: TRBD1
v_call: TRBV11-2
cdr3_nt: TGTGCCAGCAGACCATCTCCGGGACAGGGGACTAGAAGGTTCTTC
cdr3_aa: CASRPSPGQGTRRFF

j_call: TRBJ1-6
clone_size: .
d_call: .
v_call: TRBV25-1
cdr3_nt: TGTGCCAGCAGACCCCGGGACACTTATAATTCACCCCTCCACTTT
cdr3_aa: CASRPRDTYNSPLHF

j_call: TRBJ2-3
clone_size: .
d_call: .
v_call: TRBV10-1
cdr3_nt: TGCGCCAGCAGTGAGCGGGAGATGCAGTATTTT
cdr3_aa: CASSEREMQYF

j_call: TRBJ2-1
clone_size: few
d_call: .
v_call: TRBV6-6
cdr3_nt: TGTGCCAGCACCAGGGACCTTGGGGGGAATGAGCAGTTCTTC
cdr3_aa: CASTRDLGGNEQFF

j_call: TRBJ1-1
clone_size: few
d_call: .
v_call: TRBV25-1
cdr3_nt: TGTGCCAGCAGTGAGGGGCCTTACACTGAAGCTTTCTTT
cdr3_aa: CASSEGPYTEAFF